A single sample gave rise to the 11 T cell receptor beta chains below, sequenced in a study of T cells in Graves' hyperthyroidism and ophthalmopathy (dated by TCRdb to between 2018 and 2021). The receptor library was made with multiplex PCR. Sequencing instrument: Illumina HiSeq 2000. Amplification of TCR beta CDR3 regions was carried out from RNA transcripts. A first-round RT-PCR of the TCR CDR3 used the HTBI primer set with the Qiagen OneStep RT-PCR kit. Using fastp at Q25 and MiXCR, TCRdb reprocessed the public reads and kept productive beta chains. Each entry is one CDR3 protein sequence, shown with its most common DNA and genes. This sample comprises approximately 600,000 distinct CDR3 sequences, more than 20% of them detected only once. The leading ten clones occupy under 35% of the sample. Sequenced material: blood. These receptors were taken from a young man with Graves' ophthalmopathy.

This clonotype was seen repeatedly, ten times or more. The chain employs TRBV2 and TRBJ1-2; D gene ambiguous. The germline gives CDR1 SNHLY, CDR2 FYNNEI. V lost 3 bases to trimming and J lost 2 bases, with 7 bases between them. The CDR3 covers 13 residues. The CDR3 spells CASSDSINYGYTF. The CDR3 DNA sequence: TGTGCCAGCAGTGACAGCATAAACTATGGCTACACCTTC.

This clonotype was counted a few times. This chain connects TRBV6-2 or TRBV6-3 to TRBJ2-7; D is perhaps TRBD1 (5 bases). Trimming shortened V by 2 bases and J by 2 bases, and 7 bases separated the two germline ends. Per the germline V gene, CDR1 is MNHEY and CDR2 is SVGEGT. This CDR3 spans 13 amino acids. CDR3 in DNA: TGTGCCAGCAGTTACGGACACCCCTACGAGCAGTACTTC. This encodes CASSYGHPYEQYF.

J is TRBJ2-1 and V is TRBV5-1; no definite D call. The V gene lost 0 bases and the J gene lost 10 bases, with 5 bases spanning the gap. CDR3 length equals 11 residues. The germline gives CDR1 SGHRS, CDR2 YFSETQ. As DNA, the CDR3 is TGCGCCAGCAGCTTGGACGGGGAGCAGTTCTTC. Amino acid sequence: CASSLDGEQFF.

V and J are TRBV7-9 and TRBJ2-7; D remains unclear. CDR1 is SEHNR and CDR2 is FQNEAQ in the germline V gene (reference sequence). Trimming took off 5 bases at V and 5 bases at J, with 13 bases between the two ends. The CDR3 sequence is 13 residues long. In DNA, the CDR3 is TGTGCCAGCAGCCCCCAGGCCGGCAACGAGCAGTACTTC. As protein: CASSPQAGNEQYF.

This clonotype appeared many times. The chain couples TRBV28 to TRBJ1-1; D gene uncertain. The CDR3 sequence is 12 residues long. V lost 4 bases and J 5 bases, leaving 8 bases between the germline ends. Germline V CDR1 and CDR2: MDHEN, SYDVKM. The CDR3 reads CASSSDGTEAFF. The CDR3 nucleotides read TGTGCCAGCAGTTCCGACGGGACTGAAGCTTTCTTT.

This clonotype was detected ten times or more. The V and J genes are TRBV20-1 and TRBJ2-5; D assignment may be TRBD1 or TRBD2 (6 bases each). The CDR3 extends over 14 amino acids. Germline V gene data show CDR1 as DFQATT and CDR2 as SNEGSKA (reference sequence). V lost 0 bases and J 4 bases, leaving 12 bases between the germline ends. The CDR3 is CSARDQGRRETQYF. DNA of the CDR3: TGCAGTGCTAGAGATCAGGGGAGGAGAGAGACCCAGTACTTC.

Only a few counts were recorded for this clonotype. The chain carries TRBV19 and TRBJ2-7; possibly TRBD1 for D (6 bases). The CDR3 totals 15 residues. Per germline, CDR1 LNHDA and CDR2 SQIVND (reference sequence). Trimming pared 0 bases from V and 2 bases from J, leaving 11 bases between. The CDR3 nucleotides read TGTGCCAGTAGTATAGAACAGGGTGGAGCCTACGAGCAGTACTTC. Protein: CASSIEQGGAYEQYF.

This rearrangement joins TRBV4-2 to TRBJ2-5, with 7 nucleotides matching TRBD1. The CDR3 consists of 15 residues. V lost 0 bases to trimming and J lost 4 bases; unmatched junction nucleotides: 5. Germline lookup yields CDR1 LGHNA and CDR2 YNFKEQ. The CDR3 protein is CASSQDDRAAETQYF. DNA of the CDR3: TGTGCCAGCAGCCAAGATGACAGGGCGGCAGAGACCCAGTACTTC.

The CDR3 protein is CAWGTGSGANVLTF. The CDR3 coding sequence is TGTGCCTGGGGGACAGGGTCCGGGGCCAACGTCCTGACTTTC. The V call is TRBV30, the J call TRBJ2-6, with 9 bases fitting TRBD1. CDR1 and CDR2 from the germline V gene are GTSNPN and SVGIG (reference sequence). With V trimmed by 5 bases and J by 4 bases, 3 bases remained unmatched. The CDR3 loop spans 14 amino acids.

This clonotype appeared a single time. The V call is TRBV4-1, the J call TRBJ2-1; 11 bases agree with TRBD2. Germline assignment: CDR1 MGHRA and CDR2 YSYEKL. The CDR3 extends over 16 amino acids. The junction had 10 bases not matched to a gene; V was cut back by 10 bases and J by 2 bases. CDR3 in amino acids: CATSKLAGVAYNEQFF. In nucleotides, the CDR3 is TGCGCCACTTCCAAACTAGCGGGAGTGGCCTACAATGAGCAGTTCTTC.

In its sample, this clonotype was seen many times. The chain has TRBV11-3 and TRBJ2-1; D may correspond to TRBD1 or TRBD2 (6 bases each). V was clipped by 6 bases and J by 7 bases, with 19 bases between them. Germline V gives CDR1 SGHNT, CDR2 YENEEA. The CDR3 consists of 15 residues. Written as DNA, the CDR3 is TGTGCCAGCAGTCGGCGTGGGGGCGCGGGGAATGAGCAGTTCTTC. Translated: CASSRRGGAGNEQFF.